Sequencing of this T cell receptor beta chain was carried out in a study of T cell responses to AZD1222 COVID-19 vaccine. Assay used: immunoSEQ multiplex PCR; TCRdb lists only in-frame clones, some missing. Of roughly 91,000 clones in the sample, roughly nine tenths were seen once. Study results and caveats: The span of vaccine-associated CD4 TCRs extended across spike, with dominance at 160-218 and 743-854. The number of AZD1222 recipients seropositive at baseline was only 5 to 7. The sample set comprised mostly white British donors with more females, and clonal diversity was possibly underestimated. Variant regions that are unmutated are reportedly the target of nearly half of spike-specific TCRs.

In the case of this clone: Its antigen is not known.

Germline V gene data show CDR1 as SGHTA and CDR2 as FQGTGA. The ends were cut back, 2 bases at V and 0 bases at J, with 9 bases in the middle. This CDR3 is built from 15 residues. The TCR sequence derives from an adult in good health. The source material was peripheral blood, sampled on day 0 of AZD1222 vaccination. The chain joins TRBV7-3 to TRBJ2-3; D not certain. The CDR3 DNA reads TGTGCCAGCAGCTTATATCACGGAAGCACAGATACGCAGTATTTT. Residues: CASSLYHGSTDTQYF.